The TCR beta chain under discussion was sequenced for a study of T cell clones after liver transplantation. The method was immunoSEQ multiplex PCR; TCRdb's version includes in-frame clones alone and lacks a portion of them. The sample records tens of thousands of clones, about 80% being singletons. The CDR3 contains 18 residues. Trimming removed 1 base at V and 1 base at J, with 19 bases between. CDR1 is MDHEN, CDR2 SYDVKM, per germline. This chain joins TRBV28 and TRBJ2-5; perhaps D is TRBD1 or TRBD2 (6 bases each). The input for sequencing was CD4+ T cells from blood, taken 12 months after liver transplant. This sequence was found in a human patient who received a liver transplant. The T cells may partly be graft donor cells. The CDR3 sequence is CASSLSGARSGSQETQYF. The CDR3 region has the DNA TGTGCCAGCAGTTTATCGGGGGCTAGATCGGGGAGCCAAGAGACCCAGTACTTC.